This entry features one TCR beta chain sequence. This clone was counted a few times. Its antigen is not yet known. Within one base of it there is no much larger clone, and no base qualities were kept. Collaborating institutions collected whole blood in K2EDTA tubes following their own protocols. For TCRbeta analysis, collaborators shipped samples in one of three forms: frozen whole blood, isolated PBMCs, or DNA extracted from either of those sample types. The data were obtained in a study of blood T cell repertoires in COVID-19 (TCRdb year 2020). Background on the whole study: The collaborator samples originated in the United States, Italy and Spain and spanned the acute and convalescent phases of COVID-19. The prospective study material was composed of cDNA or gDNA derived from T cells, B-cell-depleted T cells, or PBMCs. The dataset comprised deeply sampled blood TCRbeta repertoires from subjects exposed to, actively infected with, or recovered from COVID-19. The repertoires were released in a freely available public database meant as a resource for research on the immune response to SARS-CoV-2. The samples were drawn from two sources: the first 160 participants of the ongoing ImmuneRACE study, and fewer than 1,500 subjects contributed by 6 global collaborators. A de-identified subject ID, COVID-19 status, age in years and sex were almost always included in the sample metadata. Where HLA class I and class II types were available, the types were taken from metadata supplied by the sample provider, not from assay-based typing. What the study reported, not specific to this receptor: The quantity of clinical and demographic metadata differed by source and by participant and was supplied without curation.

The immunoSEQ Assay, a bias-controlled multiplex PCR, was used to amplify TCRbeta CDR3 regions from genomic DNA. On the study's bioinformatics: Nucleated cell counts per sample were estimated from amplification of reference gene primers within the assay. Sequence reads were collapsed and filtered to measure the absolute abundance of every unique TCRbeta CDR3 rearrangement. For each sample, productive Simpson clonality was calculated as the square root of Simpson's diversity index across productive rearrangements. TCRdb re-hosts the immuneACCESS table, in-frame sequences only. Its copies lack some clones; in the studies checked, an unresolved V gene accounts for under half of them, and the cause for the rest is not known. V, J and clone size derive from that table, while D and trimming were established from the DNA sequence. This sample has 74,000 or so clones in its table, and roughly nine tenths of those were observed once. Clones ranked in the top ten supply 2.5% to 3% of the sample.

CDR3 length: 14 amino acids, cysteine to phenylalanine. Solely the CDR3 DNA is kept, with 42 bases framed from the first base. After removal of 4 bases from V and 4 bases from J, the junction retains 3 bases not matched to a gene. The germline V gene supplies CDR1 LGHNA and CDR2 YSLEER. Here the chain combines TRBV4-3 and TRBJ2-1, and 8 junction bases match TRBD1. Specimen: peripheral blood. The sequence was obtained from a man aged 50 to 60 with acute or convalescent COVID-19. The nucleotide sequence is given as TGCGCCAGCAGCCGAGACAGGGGTTACAATGAGCAGTTCTTC. This yields the protein CASSRDRGYNEQFF.